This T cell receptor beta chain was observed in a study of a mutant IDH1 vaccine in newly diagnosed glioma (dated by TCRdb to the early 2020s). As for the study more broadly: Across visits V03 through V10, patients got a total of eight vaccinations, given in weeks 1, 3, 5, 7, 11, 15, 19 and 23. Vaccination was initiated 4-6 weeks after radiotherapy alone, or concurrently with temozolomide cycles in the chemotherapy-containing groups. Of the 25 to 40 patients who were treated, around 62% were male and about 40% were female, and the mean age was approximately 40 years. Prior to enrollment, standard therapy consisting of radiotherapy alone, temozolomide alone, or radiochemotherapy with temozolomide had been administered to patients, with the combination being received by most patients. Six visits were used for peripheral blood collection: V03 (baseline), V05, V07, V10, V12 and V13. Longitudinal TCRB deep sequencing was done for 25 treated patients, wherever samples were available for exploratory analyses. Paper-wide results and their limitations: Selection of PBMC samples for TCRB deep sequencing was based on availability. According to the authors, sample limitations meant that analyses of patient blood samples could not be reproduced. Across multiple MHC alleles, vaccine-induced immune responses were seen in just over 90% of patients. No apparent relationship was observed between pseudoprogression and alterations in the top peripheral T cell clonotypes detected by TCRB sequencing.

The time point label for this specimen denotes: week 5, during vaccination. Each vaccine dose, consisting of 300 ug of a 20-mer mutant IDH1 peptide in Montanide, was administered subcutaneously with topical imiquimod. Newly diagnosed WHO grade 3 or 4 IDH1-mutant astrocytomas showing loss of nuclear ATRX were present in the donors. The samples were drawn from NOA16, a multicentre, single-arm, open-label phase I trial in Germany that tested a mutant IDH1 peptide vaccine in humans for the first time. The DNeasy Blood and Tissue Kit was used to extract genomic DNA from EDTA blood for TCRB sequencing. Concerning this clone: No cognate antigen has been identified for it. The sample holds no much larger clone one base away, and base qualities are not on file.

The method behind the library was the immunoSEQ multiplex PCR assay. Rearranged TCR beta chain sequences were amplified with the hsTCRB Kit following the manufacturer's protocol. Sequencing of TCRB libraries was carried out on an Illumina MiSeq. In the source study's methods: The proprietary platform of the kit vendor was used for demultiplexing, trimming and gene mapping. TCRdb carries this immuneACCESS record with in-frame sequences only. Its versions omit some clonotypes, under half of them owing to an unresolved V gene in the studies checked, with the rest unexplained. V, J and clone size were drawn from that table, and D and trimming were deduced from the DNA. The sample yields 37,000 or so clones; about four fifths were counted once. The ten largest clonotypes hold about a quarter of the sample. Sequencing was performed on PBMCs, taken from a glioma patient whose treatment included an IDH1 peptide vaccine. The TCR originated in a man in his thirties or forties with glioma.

The sequenced DNA: TGCGCCAGCAGCCCAAACGTGCAGGGTCCCGGGGAGCAGTACTTC. Its protein is CASSPNVQGPGEQYF. Recombination linked TRBV5-1 to TRBJ2-7; D gene: possibly TRBD1, on 5 matching bases. Spanning cysteine to phenylalanine, the CDR3 consists of 15 amino acids. Solely the CDR3 DNA is kept, with 45 bases framed from the first base. As encoded in the germline V gene, CDR1 is SGHRS while CDR2 is YFSETQ. V is shortened by 4 bases, J by 7 bases, and the region joining them spans 21 bases.